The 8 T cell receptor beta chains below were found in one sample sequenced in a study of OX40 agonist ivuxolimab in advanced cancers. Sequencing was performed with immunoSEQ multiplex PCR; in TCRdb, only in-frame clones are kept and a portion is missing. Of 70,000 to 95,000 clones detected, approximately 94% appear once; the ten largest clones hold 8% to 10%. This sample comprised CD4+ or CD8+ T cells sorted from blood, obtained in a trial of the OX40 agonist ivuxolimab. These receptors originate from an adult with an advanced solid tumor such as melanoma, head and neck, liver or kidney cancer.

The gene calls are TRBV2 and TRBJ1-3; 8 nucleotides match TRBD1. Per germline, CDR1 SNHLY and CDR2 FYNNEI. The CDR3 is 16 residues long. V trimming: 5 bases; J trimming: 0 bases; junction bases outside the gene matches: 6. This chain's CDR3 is CASSPTGAVSGNTIYF. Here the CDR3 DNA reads TGTGCCAGCAGTCCGACAGGGGCCGTCTCTGGAAACACCATATATTTT. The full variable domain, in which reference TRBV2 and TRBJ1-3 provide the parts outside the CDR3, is EPEVTQTPSHQVTQMGQEVILRCVPISNHLYFYWYRQILGQKVEFLVSFYNNEISEKSEIFDDQFSVERPDGSNFTLKIRSTKLEDSAMYFCASSPTGAVSGNTIYFGEGSWLTVV.

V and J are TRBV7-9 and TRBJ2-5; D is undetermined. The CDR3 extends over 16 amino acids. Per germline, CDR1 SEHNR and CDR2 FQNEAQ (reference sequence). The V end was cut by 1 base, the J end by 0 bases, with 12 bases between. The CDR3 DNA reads TGTGCCAGCAGCTTAGGGTTTGGAGAAGACCAAGAGACCCAGTACTTC. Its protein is CASSLGFGEDQETQYF. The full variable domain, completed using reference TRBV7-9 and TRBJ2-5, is DTGVSQNPRHKITKRGQNVTFRCDPISEHNRLYWYRQTLGQGPEFLTYFQNEAQLEKSRLLSDRFSAERPKGSFSTLEIQRTEQGDSAMYLCASSLGFGEDQETQYFGPGTRLLVL.

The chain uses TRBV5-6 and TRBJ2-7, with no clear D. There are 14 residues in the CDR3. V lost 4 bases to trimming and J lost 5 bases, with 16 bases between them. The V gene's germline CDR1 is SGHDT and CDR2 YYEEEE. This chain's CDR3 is CASSPSNNGDEQYF. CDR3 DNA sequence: TGTGCCAGCAGCCCCAGTAATAACGGTGACGAGCAGTACTTC.

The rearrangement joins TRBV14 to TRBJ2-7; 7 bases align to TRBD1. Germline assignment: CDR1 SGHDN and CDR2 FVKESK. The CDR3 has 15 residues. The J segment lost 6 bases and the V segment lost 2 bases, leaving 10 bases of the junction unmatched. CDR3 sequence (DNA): TGTGCCAGCAGCCAACCCCTGACAGGGAAGCTCGAGCAGTACTTC. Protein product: CASSQPLTGKLEQYF. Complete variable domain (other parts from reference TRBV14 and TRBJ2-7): EAGVTQFPSHSVIEKGQTVTLRCDPISGHDNLYWYRRVMGKEIKFLLHFVKESKQDESGMPNNRFLAERTGGTYSTLKVQPAELEDSGVYFCASSQPLTGKLEQYFGPGTRLTVT.

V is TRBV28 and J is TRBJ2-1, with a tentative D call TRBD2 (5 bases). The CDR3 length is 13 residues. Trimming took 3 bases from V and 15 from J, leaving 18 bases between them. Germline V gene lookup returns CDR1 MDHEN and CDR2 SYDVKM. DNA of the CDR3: TGTGCCAGCAGTTTCGCCGGTGAGGCTAGCCGGTTCTTC. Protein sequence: CASSFAGEASRFF.

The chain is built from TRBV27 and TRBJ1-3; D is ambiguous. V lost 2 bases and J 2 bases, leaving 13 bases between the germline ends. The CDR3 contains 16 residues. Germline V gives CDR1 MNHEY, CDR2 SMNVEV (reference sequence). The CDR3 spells CASSLDGRGAGNTIYF. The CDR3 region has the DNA TGTGCCAGCAGTTTAGACGGACGGGGAGCTGGAAACACCATATATTTT.

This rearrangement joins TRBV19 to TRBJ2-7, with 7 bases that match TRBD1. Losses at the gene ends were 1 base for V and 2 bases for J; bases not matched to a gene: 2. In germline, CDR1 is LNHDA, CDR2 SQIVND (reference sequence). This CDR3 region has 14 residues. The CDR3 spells CASSIGTGTYEQYF. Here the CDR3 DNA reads TGTGCCAGTAGTATAGGGACAGGAACCTACGAGCAGTACTTC.

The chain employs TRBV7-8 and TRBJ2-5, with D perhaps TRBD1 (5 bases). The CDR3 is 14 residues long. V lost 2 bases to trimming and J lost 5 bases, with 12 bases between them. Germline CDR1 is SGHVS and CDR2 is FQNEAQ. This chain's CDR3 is CASSLSRDEETQYF. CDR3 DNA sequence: TGTGCCAGCAGCTTATCCAGGGATGAGGAGACCCAGTACTTC. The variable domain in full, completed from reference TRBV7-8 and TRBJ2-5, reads GAGVSQSPRYKVAKRGQDVALRCDPISGHVSLFWYQQALGQGPEFLTYFQNEAQLDKSGLPSDRFFAERPEGSVSTLKIQRTQQEDSAVYLCASSLSRDEETQYFGPGTRLLVL.